This T cell receptor beta chain was documented in a study of Graves' ophthalmopathy and Graves' hyperthyroidism. Study conclusions and caveats: In separating ophthalmopathy from stable hyperthyroidism, a 13-signature model achieved about 91% sensitivity and 65% to 84% specificity.

Researchers took RNA transcripts and amplified TCR beta CDR3 regions from them. The first round was an RT-PCR with HTBI primers, and the second round was a multiplex PCR. TCRdb itself ran the multiplex PCR reads through MiXCR, one entry per CDR3 protein. The profile shows 600,000 to 950,000 distinct CDR3 sequences, 40% of them singletons. This clonotype was observed at least ten times. The antigen is not known. In germline, CDR1 is LGHNA, CDR2 YSLEER. The length of the CDR3 is 14 residues. V shed 5 bases, J shed 7 bases, and the junction held 7 bases outside the gene matches. The authors used Ficoll-Paque density gradient centrifugation to separate PBMCs. The input was 7.5 to 10 ml of fresh peripheral blood.

Sample: peripheral blood. The chain combines TRBV4-3 with TRBJ2-7, with 11 bases lining up with TRBD2. The source is an adult man with Graves' ophthalmopathy. CDR3 sequence: CASSSTSGVWEQYF. The CDR3 DNA sequence: TGCGCCAGCAGCTCGACTAGCGGGGTGTGGGAGCAGTACTTC.